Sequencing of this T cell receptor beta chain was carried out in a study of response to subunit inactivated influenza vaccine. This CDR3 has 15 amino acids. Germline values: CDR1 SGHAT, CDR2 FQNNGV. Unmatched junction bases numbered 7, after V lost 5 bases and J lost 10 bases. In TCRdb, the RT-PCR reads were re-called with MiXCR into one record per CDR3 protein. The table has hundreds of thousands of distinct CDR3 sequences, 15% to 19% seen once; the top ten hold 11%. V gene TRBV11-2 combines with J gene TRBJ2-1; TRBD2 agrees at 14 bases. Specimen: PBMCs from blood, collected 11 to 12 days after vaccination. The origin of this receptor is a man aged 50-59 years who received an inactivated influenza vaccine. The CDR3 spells CASSRLAGGSTEQFF. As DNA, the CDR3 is TGTGCCAGCAGCAGACTAGCGGGAGGGTCCACCGAGCAGTTCTTC.